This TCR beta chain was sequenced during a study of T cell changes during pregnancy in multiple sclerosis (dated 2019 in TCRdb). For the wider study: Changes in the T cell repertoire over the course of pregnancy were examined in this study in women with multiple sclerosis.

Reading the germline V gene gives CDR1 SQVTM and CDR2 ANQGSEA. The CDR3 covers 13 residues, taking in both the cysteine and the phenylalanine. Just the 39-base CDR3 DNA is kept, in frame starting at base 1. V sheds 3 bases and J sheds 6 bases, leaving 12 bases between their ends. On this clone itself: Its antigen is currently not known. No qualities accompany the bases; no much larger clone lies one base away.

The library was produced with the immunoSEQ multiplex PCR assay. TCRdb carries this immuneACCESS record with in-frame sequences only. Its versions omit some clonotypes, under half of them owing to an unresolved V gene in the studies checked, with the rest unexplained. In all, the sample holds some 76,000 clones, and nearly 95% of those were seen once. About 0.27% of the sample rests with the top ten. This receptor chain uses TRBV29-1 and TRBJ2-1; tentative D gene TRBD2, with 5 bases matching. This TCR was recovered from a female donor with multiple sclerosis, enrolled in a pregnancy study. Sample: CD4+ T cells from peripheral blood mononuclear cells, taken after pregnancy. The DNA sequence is TGCAGCGTTGAGAGGGTGGCTATCAATGAGCAGTTCTTC. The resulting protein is CSVERVAINEQFF.